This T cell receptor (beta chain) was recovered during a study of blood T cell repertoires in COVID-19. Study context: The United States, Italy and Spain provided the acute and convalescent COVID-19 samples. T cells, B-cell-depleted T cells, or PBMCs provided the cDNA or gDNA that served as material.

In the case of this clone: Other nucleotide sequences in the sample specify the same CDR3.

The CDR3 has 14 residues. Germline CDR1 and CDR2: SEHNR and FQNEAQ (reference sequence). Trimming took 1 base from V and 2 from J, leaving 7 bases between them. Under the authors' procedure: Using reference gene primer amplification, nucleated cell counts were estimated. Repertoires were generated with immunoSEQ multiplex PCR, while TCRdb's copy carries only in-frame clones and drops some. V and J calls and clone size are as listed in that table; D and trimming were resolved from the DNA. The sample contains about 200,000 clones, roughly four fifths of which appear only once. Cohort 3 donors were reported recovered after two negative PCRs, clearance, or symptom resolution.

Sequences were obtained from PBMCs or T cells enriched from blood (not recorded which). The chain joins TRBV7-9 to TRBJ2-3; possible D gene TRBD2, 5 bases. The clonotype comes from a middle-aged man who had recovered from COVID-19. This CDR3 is CASSLGGNTDTQYF. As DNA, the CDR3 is TGTGCCAGCAGCTTAGGAGGGAACACAGATACGCAGTATTTT.